This record looks at one T cell receptor (beta chain) sequence and its context. What it recognizes is unknown. Using immunoSEQ multiplex PCR, the repertoire was profiled, and TCRdb retains in-frame clones only, with some absent. The data show approximately 170,000 clones, around nine tenths seen once. This CDR3 has 15 residues. Trimming pared 6 bases from V and 0 bases from J, leaving 15 bases between. The germline V gene encodes CDR1 SGHTA and CDR2 FQGNSA. This record belongs to a study of cytotoxic CD8 clonotypes in ibrutinib-treated CLL. Whole-study context: After treatment lasting a median about twelve months, range 6 to 36, response samples were collected. Whole-study findings and limits: Sampling time points were not equivalent between sustained-remission and progressing patients. Exceeding age-matched healthy donors, baseline clonality also tracked the counts of circulating CD8+ T cells. The clonality went up when patients responded to ibrutinib and dropped back toward baseline at progression.

V and J are TRBV7-2 and TRBJ2-7; a weak D match, TRBD1 (5 bases). Source: PBMCs, taken at disease progression, from a patient treated with ibrutinib. This TCR was recovered from a human donor with chronic lymphocytic leukemia. This CDR3 is CASSYRSVGSYEQYF. CDR3 DNA sequence: TGTGCCAGCAGTTACAGGTCCGTCGGCTCCTACGAGCAGTACTTC.